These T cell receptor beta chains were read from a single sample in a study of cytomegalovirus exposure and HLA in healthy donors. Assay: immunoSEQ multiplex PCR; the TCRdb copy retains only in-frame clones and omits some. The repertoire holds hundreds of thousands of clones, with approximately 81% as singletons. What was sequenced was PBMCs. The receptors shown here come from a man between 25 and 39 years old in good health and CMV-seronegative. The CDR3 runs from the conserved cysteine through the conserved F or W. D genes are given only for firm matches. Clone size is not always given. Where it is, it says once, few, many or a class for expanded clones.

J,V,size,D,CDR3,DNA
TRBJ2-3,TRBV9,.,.,CASGEEGSTDTQYF,TGTGCCAGCGGGGAGGAGGGCAGCACAGATACGCAGTATTTT
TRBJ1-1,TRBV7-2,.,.,CASSLRPPIASNTEAFF,TGTGCCAGCAGCTTAAGACCCCCTATAGCCTCTAACACTGAAGCTTTCTTT
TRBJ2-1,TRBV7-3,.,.,CASSPGQYNEQFF,TGTGCCAGCAGCCCAGGACAGTACAATGAGCAGTTCTTC
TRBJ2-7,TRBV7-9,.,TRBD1,CASSTGQGYEQYF,TGTGCCAGCAGCACAGGACAGGGCTACGAGCAGTACTTC
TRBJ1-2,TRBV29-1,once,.,CSVRIQGIYGYTF,TGCAGCGTTAGGATTCAGGGAATCTATGGCTACACCTTC
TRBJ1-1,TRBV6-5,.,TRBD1,CASSYGTGLNTEAFF,TGTGCCAGCAGTTACGGGACAGGCCTGAACACTGAAGCTTTCTTT
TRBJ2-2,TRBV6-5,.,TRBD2,CASRRGGANTGELFF,TGTGCCAGCAGGCGCGGGGGGGCCAACACCGGGGAGCTGTTTTTT
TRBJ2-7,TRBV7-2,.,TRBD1,CASSLSAGGFYEQYF,TGTGCCAGCAGCTTAAGCGCAGGGGGATTCTACGAGCAGTACTTC
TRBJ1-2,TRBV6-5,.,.,CAGSITRQGYGYTF,TGTGCCGGCAGCATAACCCGGCAGGGCTATGGCTACACCTTC
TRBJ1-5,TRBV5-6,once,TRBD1,CASSNRDRADQPQHF,TGTGCCAGCAGCAACCGGGACAGGGCCGATCAGCCCCAGCATTTT
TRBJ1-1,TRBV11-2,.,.,CASSTLQGTEAFF,TGTGCCAGTAGCACTCTTCAGGGAACTGAAGCTTTCTTT
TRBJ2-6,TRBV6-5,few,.,CASSYNSRSGASVLTF,TGTGCCAGCAGTTACAATAGTCGCTCTGGGGCCAGCGTCCTGACTTTC
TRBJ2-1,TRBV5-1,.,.,CASSLGQISYNEQFF,TGCGCCAGCAGCTTGGGACAGATCTCCTACAATGAGCAGTTCTTC
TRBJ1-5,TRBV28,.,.,CASSLLGDQPQHF,TGTGCCAGCAGTTTATTGGGAGATCAGCCCCAGCATTTT
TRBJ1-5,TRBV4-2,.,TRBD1,CASSRQGQGASNQPQHF,TGTGCCAGCAGCCGTCAAGGACAGGGGGCCAGCAATCAGCCCCAGCATTTT
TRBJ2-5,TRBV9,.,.,CASSVAYNGWADGETQYF,TGTGCCAGCAGCGTAGCCTATAATGGTTGGGCAGATGGGGAGACCCAGTACTTC
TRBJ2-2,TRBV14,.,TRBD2,CASSQGQLAGGFTGELFF,TGTGCCAGCAGCCAAGGCCAGCTAGCGGGGGGTTTCACCGGGGAGCTGTTTTTT
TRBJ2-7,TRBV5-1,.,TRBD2,CASSRTGTSSYEQYF,TGCGCCAGCAGCCGGACCGGGACTAGCTCCTACGAGCAGTACTTC
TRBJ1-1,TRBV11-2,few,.,CASNQDGTQFEAFF,TGTGCCAGCAACCAGGACGGGACACAGTTTGAAGCTTTCTTT
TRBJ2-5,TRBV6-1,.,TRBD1,CASILRDRGGETQYF,TGTGCCAGCATCCTCCGGGACAGGGGTGGAGAGACCCAGTACTTC
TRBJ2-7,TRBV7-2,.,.,CASSLSGEQYF,TGTGCCAGCAGCTTAAGCGGCGAGCAGTACTTC
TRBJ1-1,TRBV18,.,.,CASSPPELARAFF,TGTGCCAGCTCACCACCGGAGTTAGCGAGAGCTTTCTTT
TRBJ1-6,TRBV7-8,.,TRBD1,CASSLVRQGNSPLHF,TGTGCCAGCAGCTTAGTAAGACAGGGGAATTCACCCCTCCACTTT
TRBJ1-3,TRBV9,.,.,CASSATGSSGNTIYF,TGTGCCAGCAGCGCCACGGGGAGCTCTGGAAACACCATATATTTT
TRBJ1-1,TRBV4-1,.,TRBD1,CASSQDSWLTGRTEAFF,TGCGCCAGCAGCCAAGATTCGTGGTTGACAGGGCGTACTGAAGCTTTCTTT
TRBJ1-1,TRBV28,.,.,CASSLHRAGEAFF,TGTGCCAGCAGTTTACACAGGGCTGGTGAAGCTTTCTTT
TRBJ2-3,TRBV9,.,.,CASSAQITDTQYF,TGTGCCAGCAGCGCACAGATAACAGATACGCAGTATTTT
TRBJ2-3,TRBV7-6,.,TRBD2,CASSPPGGADTQYF,TGTGCCAGCAGCCCCCCGGGGGGAGCAGATACGCAGTATTTT
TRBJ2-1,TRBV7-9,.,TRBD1,CASSLPGQGNDEQFF,TGTGCCAGCAGCTTACCGGGACAGGGTAACGATGAGCAGTTCTTC
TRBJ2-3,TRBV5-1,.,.,CASSGGTPTDTQYF,TGCGCCAGCAGCGGGGGGACTCCTACAGATACGCAGTATTTT
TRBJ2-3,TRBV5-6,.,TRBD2,CASRVLAGTTDTQYF,TGTGCCAGCAGGGTTCTAGCGGGGACCACAGATACGCAGTATTTT
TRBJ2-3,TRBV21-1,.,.,CASSQEKGSGDDDTQYF,TGTGCCAGCAGCCAAGAGAAGGGGAGCGGGGATGATGATACGCAGTATTTT
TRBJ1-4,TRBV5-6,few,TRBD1,CASSLGQGVFEKLFF,TGTGCCAGCAGCTTGGGGCAGGGGGTTTTTGAAAAACTGTTTTTT